What follows are 27 T cell receptor beta chains derived from one specimen sequenced in a study of blood T cell repertoires in COVID-19. Method: immunoSEQ multiplex PCR; TCRdb's copy keeps in-frame clones and lacks some. This sample yields around 190,000 clones, of which 75% to 90% are seen a single time; about 10% belongs to the top ten. Sequencing was carried out using PBMCs or T cells enriched from blood (not recorded which). These receptors all come from a man aged 40-49 years who had recovered from COVID-19.

The chain carries TRBV6-5 and TRBJ1-2, with D possibly TRBD1 on 6 matching bases. Germline CDR1 and CDR2: MNHEY and SVGAGI. V dropped 6 bases and J dropped 5 bases, with 13 bases sitting between them. The CDR3 is 13 amino acids. The CDR3 loop is CASSLDRLYGYTF. In DNA, the CDR3 is TGTGCCAGCAGCCTCGACAGGTTGTATGGCTACACCTTC.

This clone occurred a few times. The rearrangement uses TRBV10-2 and TRBJ2-7; D might be TRBD1 (5 bases). The CDR3 has 17 amino acids. Trimming cost V 7 bases and J 2 bases, with 24 bases left between them. Germline CDR1 is WSHSY and CDR2 is SAAADI. The DNA of the CDR3 is TGCGCCAGCAAGGCGAGCCCACTCCAGGGTGAGGCCTACGAGCAGTACTTC. Protein product: CASKASPLQGEAYEQYF.

This clone was detected only a few times. J is TRBJ2-2 and V is TRBV7-9; 11 bases fit TRBD2. V trimming: 5 bases; J trimming: 3 bases; junction bases outside the gene matches: 5. This CDR3 is built from 16 residues. The germline V gene encodes CDR1 SEHNR and CDR2 FQNEAQ (reference sequence). CDR3 amino acids: CASSIIAGGHTGELFF. DNA of the CDR3: TGTGCCAGCAGCATAATAGCGGGAGGGCACACCGGGGAGCTGTTTTTT.

The chain is built from TRBV4-1 and TRBJ1-3; 9 bases fit TRBD1. This CDR3 spans 18 amino acids. J gave up 4 bases and V 0 bases, and 10 bases lay outside the gene matches. Germline V lookup: CDR1 MGHRA, CDR2 YSYEKL. This CDR3 is CASSQDLYRGLRGNTIYF. The DNA of the CDR3 is TGCGCCAGCAGCCAAGATCTATACAGGGGGCTCAGAGGAAACACCATATATTTT.

V is TRBV9 and J is TRBJ1-5, with D maybe TRBD1 (5 bases). The germline gives CDR1 SGDLS, CDR2 YYNGEE. The CDR3 runs 15 residues. The V gene lost 4 bases and the J gene lost 3 bases, with 14 bases spanning the gap. CDR3 coding DNA: TGTGCCAGCAGCTTTCCTTACAGGAACAATCAGCCCCAGCATTTT. Residues: CASSFPYRNNQPQHF.

The chain links TRBV3-1 (or the pseudogene TRBV3-2) to TRBJ2-7; the match to TRBD1 covers 9 bases. V dropped 3 bases and J dropped 10; count of bases not matched to a gene: 4. CDR1 is LGHDT and CDR2 is YNNKEL in the germline V gene (reference sequence). This CDR3 has 12 residues. This CDR3 is CASSHRTGVQYF. CDR3 nucleotides: TGTGCCAGCAGCCACCGGACAGGGGTACAGTACTTC.

V usage is TRBV9 and J usage is TRBJ1-5; 7 bases match TRBD1. V dropped 3 bases and J dropped 2; count of bases not matched to a gene: 8. This CDR3 contains 16 residues. Germline V gene sequence: CDR1 SGDLS, CDR2 YYNGEE. In DNA form, the CDR3 reads TGTGCCAGCAGCGCGACAGGGCTCGGGGGCAATCAGCCCCAGCATTTT. Translation gives CASSATGLGGNQPQHF.

The chain employs TRBV5-4 and TRBJ1-6; D is undetermined. The CDR3 loop spans 11 amino acids. Germline CDR1 reads SGHNT; CDR2 reads YYREEE (reference sequence). Trimming removed 10 bases from V and 4 bases from J, with 6 bases in between. The CDR3 spells CASGYNSPLHF. The CDR3, as DNA: TGTGCCTCGGGTTATAATTCACCCCTCCACTTT.

This chain links TRBV19 with TRBJ1-1, with 8 bases identical to TRBD1. The germline gives CDR1 LNHDA, CDR2 SQIVND (reference sequence). V dropped 6 bases and J dropped 0; count of bases not matched to a gene: 9. The CDR3 has 16 amino acids. This chain's CDR3 is CASRPRTGNMNTEAFF. CDR3 nucleotides: TGTGCCAGTAGACCCCGGACAGGGAATATGAACACTGAAGCTTTCTTT.

The V call is TRBV24-1, the J call TRBJ2-1, with 12 bases matching TRBD2. The CDR3 length is 18 residues. Germline trimming cut 0 bases from V and 6 bases from J; bases unmatched to any gene: 8. Germline-derived CDR1 and CDR2 are KGHDR and SFDVKD. DNA for the CDR3: TGTGCCACCAGTGATTTGCTGTGGCTAGCGGGGGGGCCCAATGAGCAGTTCTTC. Translation gives CATSDLLWLAGGPNEQFF.

This sequence joins TRBV3-1 (or the pseudogene TRBV3-2) and TRBJ2-3, with 7 bases matching TRBD2. The CDR3 length is 14 residues. The germline V gene has CDR1 LGHDT and CDR2 YNNKEL (reference sequence). J was trimmed by 0 bases and V by 4 bases; bases with no gene match: 1. In nucleotides, the CDR3 is TGTGCCAGCAGCCGGGGACTAAGCACAGATACGCAGTATTTT. Encoded protein: CASSRGLSTDTQYF.

There are a few counts of this clone. The rearrangement joins TRBV4-2 to TRBJ2-1; possibly TRBD2 for D (5 bases). V was shortened by 1 base and J by 11 bases, with 9 bases between the two germline ends. Germline values: CDR1 LGHNA, CDR2 YNFKEQ. The CDR3 is 12 residues long. CDR3: CASSQAGMKQFF. The CDR3 region has the DNA TGTGCCAGCAGCCAAGCCGGGATGAAGCAGTTCTTC.

The V gene is TRBV20-1, the J gene TRBJ2-7, with no clear D. CDR1 and CDR2 (germline): DFQATT, SNEGSKA (reference sequence). This CDR3 spans 12 amino acids. V gave up 3 bases and J gave up 4 bases, with 10 bases separating them. The CDR3 DNA sequence: TGCAGTGCTAGTAGACAAGCATACGAGCAGTACTTC. Amino acid sequence: CSASRQAYEQYF.

The genes are TRBV6-5 and TRBJ2-5; no clear D gene. V dropped 6 bases and J dropped 5 bases, with 13 bases sitting between them. Germline CDR1 reads MNHEY; CDR2 reads SVGAGI. The CDR3 totals 13 residues. For the CDR3, the DNA is TGTGCCAGCAGACGATCTGGCTGGGAGACCCAGTACTTC. Translation: CASRRSGWETQYF.

This clone was recorded only once. The V call is TRBV30, the J call TRBJ1-1; D gene ambiguous. V was pared by 3 bases and J by 5 bases, with 7 bases between. This CDR3 contains 11 residues. CDR1 is GTSNPN and CDR2 is SVGIG in the germline V gene (reference sequence). CDR3 amino acids: CAWSRGTEAFF. For the CDR3, the DNA is TGTGCCTGGAGCCGGGGAACTGAAGCTTTCTTT.

The genes are TRBV7-9 and TRBJ2-1; perhaps TRBD2 as D (5 bases). Trimming cost V 1 base and J 0 bases, with 13 bases left between them. There are 17 residues in the CDR3. CDR1 is SEHNR, CDR2 FQNEAQ, per germline (reference sequence). The CDR3 is CASSLVSGVPSYNEQFF. For the CDR3, the DNA is TGTGCCAGCAGCTTAGTTTCCGGGGTCCCCTCCTACAATGAGCAGTTCTTC.

This clone was seen only once. This chain links TRBV5-4 with TRBJ2-7; 9 nucleotides match TRBD1. The CDR3 runs to 15 residues. With V trimmed by 0 bases and J by 5 bases, 6 bases remained unmatched. Germline assignment: CDR1 SGHNT and CDR2 YYREEE (reference sequence). CDR3 DNA: TGTGCCAGCAGCTTGGCCTCCGGGACAGGGCACGAGCAGTACTTC. It specifies CASSLASGTGHEQYF.

This chain connects TRBV24-1 to TRBJ2-1, with a weak D call TRBD1 (5 bases). The CDR3 covers 16 residues. V was trimmed by 2 bases and J by 3 bases, leaving 13 bases between them. The V gene's germline CDR1 is KGHDR and CDR2 SFDVKD. The CDR3 DNA reads TGTGCCACCAGTGATTCCCGCCTAAGGGGCTACAATGAGCAGTTCTTC. Encoded protein: CATSDSRLRGYNEQFF.

This clone was seen repeatedly, ten times or more. The chain is built from TRBV5-1 and TRBJ1-2; tentative D call: TRBD1 (6 bases). The CDR3 contains 13 residues. Germline loops: CDR1 SGHRS, CDR2 YFSETQ. V was clipped by 5 bases and J by 2 bases, with 10 bases between them. The CDR3 region has the DNA TGCGCCAGCAGTCACGGACAGAACTATGGCTACACCTTC. It translates to CASSHGQNYGYTF. The full variable domain, in which reference TRBV5-1 and TRBJ1-2 provide the parts outside the CDR3, is KAGVTQTPRYLIKTRGQQVTLSCSPISGHRSVSWYQQTPGQGLQFLFEYFSETQRNKGNFPGRFSGRQFSNSRSEMNVSTLELGDSALYLCASSHGQNYGYTFGSGTRLTVV.

This clone has more than one count but fewer than ten. The gene calls are TRBV6-5 and TRBJ1-2; D perhaps matches TRBD1 (5 bases). Per the germline V gene, CDR1 is MNHEY and CDR2 is SVGAGI. Between the trimmed V and J ends, which lost 7 bases and 7 bases, there was a span of 13 bases. This CDR3 has 12 residues. DNA for the CDR3: TGTGCCAGCACCGCCCGGGACTTTGGCTACACCTTC. Encoded protein: CASTARDFGYTF.

The gene calls are TRBV30 and TRBJ1-6, with D perhaps matching TRBD1 (6 bases). This CDR3 has 13 amino acids. V was clipped by 2 bases and J by 9 bases, with 11 bases between them. Germline CDR1 reads GTSNPN; CDR2 reads SVGIG (reference sequence). The CDR3 DNA reads as TGTGCCTGGAGTCTTACAGGGACTTCACCCCTCCACTTT. Protein sequence: CAWSLTGTSPLHF.

V usage is TRBV10-2 and J usage is TRBJ2-5; TRBD2 agrees at 16 bases. CDR3 length: 16 amino acids. Per the germline V gene, CDR1 is WSHSY and CDR2 is SAAADI. J gave up 7 bases and V 2 bases, and 4 bases lay outside the gene matches. The CDR3 region has the DNA TGCGCCAGCAGTGAGAGGGGACTAGCGGGGGGGATGACCCAGTACTTC. It encodes CASSERGLAGGMTQYF.

The chain combines TRBV7-9 with TRBJ1-2, with 7 bases fitting TRBD1. Germline CDR1 SEHNR, CDR2 FQNEAQ (reference sequence). The CDR3 is 13 amino acids. V was clipped by 5 bases and J by 2 bases; unmatched bases: 2. The CDR3 DNA reads TGTGCCAGCAGCGTGGACAGGAACTATGGCTACACCTTC. Encoded protein: CASSVDRNYGYTF. Variable domain in full (rest from reference TRBV7-9 and TRBJ1-2): DTGVSQNPRHKITKRGQNVTFRCDPISEHNRLYWYRQTLGQGPEFLTYFQNEAQLEKSRLLSDRFSAERPKGSFSTLEIQRTEQGDSAMYLCASSVDRNYGYTFGSGTRLTVV.

This rearrangement joins TRBV12-5 to TRBJ2-2; TRBD2 aligns across 10 bases. CDR3 length: 20 residues. J gave up 2 bases and V 0 bases, and 12 bases lay outside the gene matches. CDR1 is LGHNT, CDR2 FRNRAP, per germline. The DNA of the CDR3 is TGTGCTAGTGGTTTGGTAACGGAGGGGCTAGCGGGGGCCAACACCGGGGAGCTGTTTTTT. Protein product: CASGLVTEGLAGANTGELFF.

Note on this clone: The same CDR3 is also encoded by other DNA sequences in this sample. The chain joins TRBV3-1 (or the pseudogene TRBV3-2) to TRBJ2-3, with unresolved D. V lost 2 bases and J lost 5, with 2 bases in between. This CDR3 contains 11 residues. Germline V gene data show CDR1 as LGHDT and CDR2 as YNNKEL (reference sequence). Here the CDR3 reads CASSQLDTQYF. The CDR3 nucleotides are TGTGCCAGCAGCCAACTAGATACGCAGTATTTT.

This clone appeared once. The V call is TRBV25-1, the J call TRBJ2-7, with D perhaps matching TRBD2 (5 bases). V shed 2 bases and J shed 4 bases, with 12 bases lying between them. This CDR3 has 14 residues. Germline CDR1 and CDR2: MGHDK and SYGVNS. This chain's CDR3 is CASSERRELYEQYF. The CDR3 region has the DNA TGTGCCAGCAGTGAACGACGGGAACTGTACGAGCAGTACTTC.

The rearrangement joins TRBV12-3 or TRBV12-4 to TRBJ1-2; the D is unclear. Trimming took off 0 bases at V and 8 bases at J, with 10 bases between the two ends. The CDR3 covers 13 residues. CDR3 sequence (DNA): TGTGCCAGCAGTTTAGCGCGCGGAGACGGCTACACCTTC. It yields the protein CASSLARGDGYTF.